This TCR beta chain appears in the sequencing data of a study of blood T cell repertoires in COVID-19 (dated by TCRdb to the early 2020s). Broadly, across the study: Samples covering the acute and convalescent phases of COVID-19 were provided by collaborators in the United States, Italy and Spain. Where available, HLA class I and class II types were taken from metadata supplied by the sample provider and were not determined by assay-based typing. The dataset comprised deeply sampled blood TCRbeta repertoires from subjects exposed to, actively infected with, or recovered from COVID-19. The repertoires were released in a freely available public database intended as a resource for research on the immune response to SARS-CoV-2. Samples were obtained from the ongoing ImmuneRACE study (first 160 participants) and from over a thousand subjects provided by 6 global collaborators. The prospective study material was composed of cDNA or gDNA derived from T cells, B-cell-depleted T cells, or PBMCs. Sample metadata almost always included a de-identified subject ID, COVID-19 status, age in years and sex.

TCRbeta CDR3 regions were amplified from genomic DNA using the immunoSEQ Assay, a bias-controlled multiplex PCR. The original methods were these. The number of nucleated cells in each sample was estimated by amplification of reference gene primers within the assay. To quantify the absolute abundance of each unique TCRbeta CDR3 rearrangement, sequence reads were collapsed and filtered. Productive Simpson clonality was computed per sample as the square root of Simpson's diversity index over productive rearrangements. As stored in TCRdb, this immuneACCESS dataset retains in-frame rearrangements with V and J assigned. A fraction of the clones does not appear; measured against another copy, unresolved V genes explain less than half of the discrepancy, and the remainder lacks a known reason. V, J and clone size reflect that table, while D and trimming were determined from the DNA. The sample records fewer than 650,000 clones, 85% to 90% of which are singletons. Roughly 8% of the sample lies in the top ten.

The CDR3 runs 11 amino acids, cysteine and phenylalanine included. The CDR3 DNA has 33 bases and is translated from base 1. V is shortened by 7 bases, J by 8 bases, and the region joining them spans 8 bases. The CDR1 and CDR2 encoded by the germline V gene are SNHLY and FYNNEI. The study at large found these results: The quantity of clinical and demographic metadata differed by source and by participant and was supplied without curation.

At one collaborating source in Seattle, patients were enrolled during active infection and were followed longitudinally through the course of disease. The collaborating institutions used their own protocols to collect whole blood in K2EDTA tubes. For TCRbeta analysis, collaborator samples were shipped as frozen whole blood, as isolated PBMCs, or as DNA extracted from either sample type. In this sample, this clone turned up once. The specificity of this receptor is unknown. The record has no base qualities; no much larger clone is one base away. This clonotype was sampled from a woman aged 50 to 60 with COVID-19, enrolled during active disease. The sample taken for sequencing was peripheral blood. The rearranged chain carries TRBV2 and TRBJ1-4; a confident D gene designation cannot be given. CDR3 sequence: CASTVYEKLFF. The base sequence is TGTGCCAGCACGGTTTACGAAAAACTGTTTTTT.